Reported below is one T cell receptor (beta chain). What it binds is unknown. This sample was included in a study of cytomegalovirus exposure and HLA in healthy donors. Overall study findings and caveats: Analysis performed later showed TCR beta chains linked to HLA being more clonally expanded than equally common others.

The V gene's germline CDR1 is MNHEY and CDR2 SVGAGI. Trimming cost V 6 bases and J 3 bases, with 3 bases left between them. The CDR3 totals 10 residues. 13 Jbeta primers and 60 Vbeta primers were used for the PCR. Produced via immunoSEQ multiplex PCR; TCRdb's table is partial and in-frame only. There are about 160,000 clones in the sample; 75% to 80% occur only once, and approximately 3% lies in the top ten. The sample comprised PBMCs. This TCR was sampled from a woman aged 40 to 49 in good health and CMV-seronegative. The chain is built from TRBV6-5 and TRBJ2-7; D is unclear. CDR3 coding DNA: TGTGCCAGCAGACACTACGAGCAGTACTTC. It codes for CASRHYEQYF.